A selection of T cell receptor beta chains follows, all from one sample in a study of blood T cells in healthy people across ages. MiXCR, applied by TCRdb to the 5' RACE reads, yields one record per CDR3 protein. This table has 1.8 million or so distinct CDR3 sequences, about two fifths appearing once. Material for sequencing was blood. These TCRs come from a human donor in good health. CDR3s leave out the opening cysteine and the closing phenylalanine or tryptophan.

v_call,j_call,cdr3_aa
TRBV28,TRBJ1-2,ASSSRDLYNLYGYT
TRBV4-1,TRBJ2-5,ASSYGRVARGRQETQY
TRBV4-3,TRBJ1-3,ASSQYDRGPGNTIY
TRBV6-5,TRBJ2-2,ASSYFLPGQGSTGELF
TRBV5-1,TRBJ2-1,ASSPTTGANEQF
TRBV7-3,TRBJ2-3,ASSLTGGPWDTQY
TRBV28,TRBJ2-1,ASRMDRVHYNEQF
TRBV20-1,TRBJ1-2,SARAMEGIGYT
TRBV20-1,NA,SATGGRSNYEQY
TRBV5-5,TRBJ2-7,ASSLRVGGEVRAQY
TRBV2,TRBJ2-1,ASSDIAGKRYNEQF
TRBV29-1,TRBJ2-1,SVALGGVGSGEF
TRBV29-1,TRBJ2-1,SAPSQIQRDNEQF
TRBV7-2,TRBJ1-2,ASSPQQGMGRGYT